Shown below are 30 T cell receptor beta chains from a single sample sequenced in a study of blood T cell repertoires in COVID-19. Data came from immunoSEQ multiplex PCR; TCRdb stores just in-frame clones and leaves some out. The sample gives approximately 66,000 clones, 86% of which show up once; roughly 6.9% is in the top ten. The sequenced sample consisted of peripheral blood. These receptors originate from a middle-aged man with active COVID-19.

This clone is a singleton in its sample. The chain couples TRBV6-5 to TRBJ1-1, with D perhaps TRBD1 (5 bases). Trimming cost V 7 bases and J 1 base, with 10 bases left between them. The CDR3 spans 13 residues. Germline-derived CDR1 and CDR2 are MNHEY and SVGAGI. Written as DNA, the CDR3 is TGTGCCAGCAAGGTCCAGGGGAACACTGAAGCTTTCTTT. It specifies CASKVQGNTEAFF.

The gene calls are TRBV12-3 or TRBV12-4 and TRBJ1-5; 7 bases fit TRBD1. The ends lost 6 bases at V and 6 bases at J; junction bases unmatched: 5. The CDR3 extends over 13 amino acids. The CDR3 loop is CASRVGQAQPQHF. CDR3 DNA sequence: TGTGCCAGCAGGGTCGGACAGGCTCAGCCCCAGCATTTT.

The rearrangement links TRBV6-2 or TRBV6-3 to TRBJ1-2, with 8 bases identical to TRBD1. The V and J ends lost 1 base and 5 bases, in that order; junction bases with no gene match: 3. This CDR3 is 14 amino acids long. Per the germline V gene, CDR1 is MNHEY and CDR2 is SVGEGT. The CDR3: CASSYLTGEYGYTF. CDR3 in DNA: TGTGCCAGCAGTTACTTGACAGGGGAATATGGCTACACCTTC.

The chain uses TRBV6-6 and TRBJ1-5; 12 bases fit TRBD1. The CDR3 spans 15 residues. Germline V gives CDR1 MNHNY, CDR2 SVGAGI (reference sequence). V trimming: 6 bases; J trimming: 6 bases; junction bases outside the gene matches: 6. CDR3 nucleotides: TGTGCCAGCAGATCCGGGACAGGGGGCGGTCAGCCCCAGCATTTT. Protein product: CASRSGTGGGQPQHF.

CDR3 DNA: TGTGCCAGCAGTTTAGCTCGGCAGCCCCAGCATTTT. This translates into CASSLARQPQHF. J is TRBJ1-5 and V is TRBV12-3 or TRBV12-4; no clear D. V lost 0 bases, J lost 7 bases, and 4 bases lay in between. The CDR3 has 12 amino acids.

This rearrangement joins TRBV10-2 to TRBJ2-7; D is possibly TRBD1 (6 bases). CDR3 length equals 14 residues. The V end lost 4 bases, the J end lost 0 bases, and 10 bases lay between the germline ends. Germline CDR1 WSHSY, CDR2 SAAADI. The CDR3 loop reads CASSVLQGSYEQYF. The CDR3 bases are TGCGCCAGCAGTGTTTTACAGGGCTCCTACGAGCAGTACTTC.

The gene calls are TRBV3-1 (or the pseudogene TRBV3-2) and TRBJ2-1, with 11 positions matching TRBD1. This CDR3 is built from 16 residues. Per the germline V gene, CDR1 is LGHDT and CDR2 is YNNKEL (reference sequence). The trim removed 0 bases at V and 8 bases at J, leaving 6 bases unmatched. The CDR3 protein is CASSQDRGQGADEQFF. DNA for the CDR3: TGTGCCAGCAGCCAAGATAGAGGACAGGGGGCCGATGAGCAGTTCTTC.

This chain uses TRBV19 with TRBJ2-1; tentatively, D is TRBD1 (6 bases). The germline CDR1 and CDR2 sequences are LNHDA and SQIVND (reference sequence). Between the trimmed V and J ends, which lost 7 bases and 5 bases, there was a span of 12 bases. This CDR3 has 13 amino acids. CDR3 DNA: TGTGCCAGTACCCAAACAGGGAACAATGAGCAGTTCTTC. Protein sequence: CASTQTGNNEQFF.

This chain uses TRBV5-1 with TRBJ2-3; 8 bases are shared with TRBD2. This CDR3 comprises 16 residues. Germline lookup yields CDR1 SGHRS and CDR2 YFSETQ. The ends lost 0 bases at V and 4 bases at J; junction bases unmatched: 7. The CDR3 reads CASSLVLAGGPDTQYF. CDR3 coding DNA: TGCGCCAGCAGCTTGGTATTGGCGGGAGGCCCAGATACGCAGTATTTT. Complete variable domain (other parts from reference TRBV5-1 and TRBJ2-3): KAGVTQTPRYLIKTRGQQVTLSCSPISGHRSVSWYQQTPGQGLQFLFEYFSETQRNKGNFPGRFSGRQFSNSRSEMNVSTLELGDSALYLCASSLVLAGGPDTQYFGPGTRLTVL.

The V and J genes are TRBV7-9 and TRBJ2-1; 7 bases map to TRBD1. V shed 6 bases and J 3 bases; nucleotides not matched to a gene: 5. The CDR3 is 14 amino acids. Germline loops: CDR1 SEHNR, CDR2 FQNEAQ (reference sequence). The CDR3 protein is CASSPQGVYNEQFF. Here the CDR3 DNA reads TGTGCCAGCAGTCCCCAGGGGGTCTACAATGAGCAGTTCTTC.

This chain uses TRBV6-4 with TRBJ2-3; 12 bases align to TRBD2. The CDR3 is 22 amino acids. The germline V gene has CDR1 MRHNA and CDR2 SNTAGT. Trimming removed 4 bases from V and 1 base from J; junction bases left unmatched: 21. Here the CDR3 reads CASSASYWTSGAFSSGTDTQYF. CDR3 nucleotide sequence: TGTGCCAGCAGTGCCTCCTATTGGACTAGCGGGGCCTTTTCCTCCGGCACAGATACGCAGTATTTT.

The chain employs TRBV6-5 and TRBJ2-7; possible D gene TRBD1, 6 bases. This CDR3 has 13 residues. CDR1 and CDR2 from the germline V gene are MNHEY and SVGAGI. V lost 8 bases to trimming and J lost 3 bases, with 14 bases between them. DNA for the CDR3: TGTGCCAGCCACCGGGGCAGGGGCTACGAGCAGTACTTC. Its translation is CASHRGRGYEQYF.

The genes are TRBV18 and TRBJ2-2; 12 bases fit TRBD2. This CDR3 is built from 17 residues. Germline CDR1 KGHSH, CDR2 LQKENI. V lost 3 bases to trimming and J lost 6 bases; unmatched junction nucleotides: 8. The CDR3 loop reads CASSPPGLAGFAGELFF. The CDR3 DNA reads as TGTGCCAGCTCACCGCCCGGACTAGCGGGATTCGCCGGGGAGCTGTTTTTT.

This clone occurred once. V is TRBV5-4 and J is TRBJ2-5; D remains unclear. V lost 4 bases, J lost 5 bases, and 9 bases lay in between. Germline V gives CDR1 SGHNT, CDR2 YYREEE (reference sequence). This CDR3 is 12 amino acids long. The CDR3, as DNA: TGTGCCAGCAGCGCGGCTGGGGAGACCCAGTACTTC. Protein product: CASSAAGETQYF.

The CDR3 DNA follows: TGTGCCAGCACGGTTCCCCAAATAACACCCGGGGAGCTGTTTTTT. It codes for CASTVPQITPGELFF. The chain uses TRBV7-9 and TRBJ2-2, with unresolved D. Germline-derived CDR1 and CDR2 are SEHNR and FQNEAQ (reference sequence). This CDR3 comprises 15 residues. V lost 7 bases to trimming and J lost 6 bases, with 18 bases between them.

This chain connects TRBV24-1 to TRBJ2-1, with 8 bases that match TRBD2. CDR1 and CDR2 (germline): KGHDR, SFDVKD. V shed 2 bases and J 8 bases; nucleotides not matched to a gene: 7. The CDR3 has 15 residues. The CDR3 spells CATSDSSGSIHEQFF. As DNA, the CDR3 is TGTGCCACCAGTGATTCAAGCGGGAGTATACATGAGCAGTTCTTC.

This clone was recorded only once. V and J are TRBV5-1 and TRBJ1-2; 7 nucleotides match TRBD1. CDR3 size: 16 residues. V shed 4 bases, J shed 6 bases, and the junction held 15 bases outside the gene matches. The germline gives CDR1 SGHRS, CDR2 YFSETQ. CDR3 DNA sequence: TGCGCCAGCAGCCCGACAGGGCTTACAGTTGTAGATGGCTACACCTTC. Translated, it gives CASSPTGLTVVDGYTF.

This clone was counted a few times. CDR3 DNA sequence: TGTGCCAGCAGCCTACTCGGAGGATCCTACGAGCAGTACTTC. Translated, it gives CASSLLGGSYEQYF. This rearrangement joins TRBV11-2 to TRBJ2-7; a possible D gene is TRBD2 (5 bases). The CDR3 totals 14 residues. V gave up 5 bases and J gave up 1 base, with 12 bases separating them. Germline V lookup: CDR1 SGHAT, CDR2 FQNNGV.

This chain joins TRBV2 and TRBJ2-2; D perhaps matches TRBD1 (7 bases). Trimming pared 5 bases from V and 6 bases from J, leaving 16 bases between. Germline CDR1 is SNHLY and CDR2 is FYNNEI. The CDR3 contains 15 residues. The CDR3 DNA follows: TGTGCCAGCAGTAAACGACAGGGAGGTCCCGGGGAGCTGTTTTTT. Translating it yields CASSKRQGGPGELFF. The whole variable domain, filled in from reference TRBV2 and TRBJ2-2, reads EPEVTQTPSHQVTQMGQEVILRCVPISNHLYFYWYRQILGQKVEFLVSFYNNEISEKSEIFDDQFSVERPDGSNFTLKIRSTKLEDSAMYFCASSKRQGGPGELFFGEGSRLTVL.

CDR3 sequence reads: CASSLASSGGVTDTQYF. The CDR3, as DNA: TGTGCCAGCAGCTTAGCTTCTAGCGGAGGAGTCACAGATACGCAGTATTTT. The chain is built from TRBV11-2 and TRBJ2-3, with TRBD2 identical over 7 bases. V shed 1 base, J shed 2 bases, and the junction held 9 bases outside the gene matches. Germline V gives CDR1 SGHAT, CDR2 FQNNGV. CDR3 length: 17 residues.

This clone is a singleton in its sample. V is TRBV18 and J is TRBJ2-1; 7 bases agree with TRBD1. V lost 3 bases, J lost 6 bases, and 8 bases stayed unmatched. The CDR3 contains 15 residues. Germline CDR1 reads KGHSH; CDR2 reads LQKENI. DNA of the CDR3: TGTGCCAGCTCACCGGGAACAGGGGTAGTCAATGAGCAGTTCTTC. This encodes CASSPGTGVVNEQFF.

This clone was recorded a few times. This chain joins TRBV5-4 and TRBJ2-5; 8 bases match TRBD1. From germline, CDR1 is SGHNT and CDR2 YYREEE (reference sequence). The CDR3 loop spans 13 amino acids. V shed 10 bases, J shed 5 bases, and the junction held 10 bases outside the gene matches. The chain's CDR3 is CAVKQDRAETQYF. As DNA, the CDR3 is TGTGCCGTGAAGCAGGACAGGGCTGAGACCCAGTACTTC.

This clone appeared a single time. This chain uses TRBV4-1 with TRBJ2-1; 9 bases map to TRBD1. Germline V lookup: CDR1 MGHRA, CDR2 YSYEKL. The CDR3 runs to 14 residues. Trimming removed 5 bases from V and 12 bases from J; junction bases left unmatched: 11. CDR3 bases: TGCGCCAGCAGCTCTCGGACAGGGGAGGTCGTGCAGTTCTTC. It specifies CASSSRTGEVVQFF.

V usage is TRBV29-1 and J usage is TRBJ1-2, with 9 bases that match TRBD1. CDR3 size: 14 residues. The V and J ends lost 2 bases and 4 bases, in that order; junction bases with no gene match: 5. Germline CDR1 is SQVTM and CDR2 is ANQGSEA. The CDR3 reads CSVEIQGAAYGYTF. The CDR3 region has the DNA TGCAGCGTTGAAATACAGGGGGCGGCCTATGGCTACACCTTC.

This clone was recorded once. The genes are TRBV25-1 and TRBJ2-2; no clear D gene. The CDR3 spans 15 residues. Germline-derived CDR1 and CDR2 are MGHDK and SYGVNS. With 2 bases removed from V and 0 bases from J, the gap between germline ends came to 7 bases. The CDR3 DNA follows: TGTGCCAGCAGTGAACTAGATTCGAACACCGGGGAGCTGTTTTTT. Its translation is CASSELDSNTGELFF. The full variable domain, in which reference TRBV25-1 and TRBJ2-2 provide the parts outside the CDR3, is EADIYQTPRYLVIGTGKKITLECSQTMGHDKMYWYQQDPGMELHLIHYSYGVNSTEKGDLSSESTVSRIRTEHFPLTLESARPSHTSQYLCASSELDSNTGELFFGEGSRLTVL.

V and J are TRBV7-9 and TRBJ1-3; D is unclear. The length of the CDR3 is 17 residues. Trimming took 6 bases from V and 0 from J, leaving 18 bases between them. In germline, CDR1 is SEHNR, CDR2 FQNEAQ (reference sequence). The DNA of the CDR3 is TGTGCCAGCAGACCCTCGGGGAGGACCCTCTCTGGAAACACCATATATTTT. It specifies CASRPSGRTLSGNTIYF.

The chain has TRBV7-9 and TRBJ2-3, with 8 bases aligning to TRBD2. Germline V lookup: CDR1 SEHNR, CDR2 FQNEAQ (reference sequence). The CDR3 sequence is 18 residues long. Trimming took 5 bases from V and 0 from J; bases not matched to a gene: 13. CDR3 residues: CASSLPRLREDSTDTQYF. Here the CDR3 DNA reads TGTGCCAGCAGCCTCCCCAGGTTGCGGGAGGATAGCACAGATACGCAGTATTTT.

This chain joins TRBV15 and TRBJ2-1; the match to TRBD2 covers 9 bases. The V gene's germline CDR1 is LNHNV and CDR2 YYDKDF (reference sequence). With V trimmed by 3 bases and J by 9 bases, 6 bases remained unmatched. This CDR3 spans 14 amino acids. The CDR3 bases are TGTGCCACCAGCAGGGCTAGCGGGGTTCCTGAGCAGTTCTTC. This gives the protein CATSRASGVPEQFF.

This sequence joins TRBV7-2 and TRBJ2-3; the match to TRBD2 covers 8 bases. Germline CDR1 and CDR2: SGHTA and FQGNSA. V shed 1 base and J 11 bases; nucleotides not matched to a gene: 14. This CDR3 region has 16 residues. CDR3 protein: CASSLVAGGPVVGQYF. As DNA, the CDR3 is TGTGCCAGCAGCTTAGTGGCGGGAGGTCCGGTCGTGGGGCAGTATTTT. Full variable domain (rest looked up from reference TRBV7-2 and TRBJ2-3): GAGVSQSPSNKVTEKGKDVELRCDPISGHTALYWYRQSLGQGLEFLIYFQGNSAPDKSGLPSDRFSAERTGGSVSTLTIQRTQQEDSAVYLCASSLVAGGPVVGQYFGPGTRLTVL.

The J gene is TRBJ2-5, the V gene TRBV5-6, with a possible D match to TRBD1 (6 bases). This CDR3 comprises 13 residues. V was trimmed by 3 bases and J by 5 bases, leaving 11 bases between them. Germline V CDR1 and CDR2: SGHDT, YYEEEE. CDR3: CASSWGQGETQYF. The CDR3 DNA reads TGTGCCAGCAGCTGGGGCCAGGGGGAGACCCAGTACTTC.